Listed below are T cell receptor beta chains from one sample, sequenced in a study of graft-versus-host responses after intestinal transplantation. Antigens for these TCRs are unknown. Profiling relied on immunoSEQ multiplex PCR, and the TCRdb table lists in-frame clones only, not all of them. Of about 110,000 clones listed, about 91% were seen once; the top ten hold 0.71%. This specimen was unstimulated CD4+ T cells sorted from spleen or lymph node cells, taken before transplant. The receptors were sampled from a human donor who was the organ donor for an intestinal transplant. The CDR3 runs from the conserved cysteine through the conserved F or W. The D gene is left open where the match is weak. Size tells how often a clone was seen (once, few, many) or the class of an expanded clone, and some rows leave it out.

TRBV20-1,.,.,TRBJ1-2,CSASSNYGYTF,TGCAGTGCTAGTTCTAACTATGGCTACACCTTC
TRBV5-6,.,.,TRBJ1-2,CASSAPWRRTVNGYTF,TGTGCCAGCAGCGCCCCTTGGCGTCGGACGGTAAATGGCTACACCTTC
TRBV11-2,.,.,TRBJ1-3,CASSLYVQLNSGNTIYF,TGTGCCAGCAGCTTATATGTGCAGCTAAACTCTGGAAACACCATATATTTT
TRBV19,.,.,TRBJ1-1,CASKVGRGTEAFF,TGTGCCAGTAAGGTAGGCAGGGGAACTGAAGCTTTCTTT
TRBV6-4,.,.,TRBJ2-3,CASATEGGTQYF,TGTGCCAGCGCAACGGAGGGGGGTACGCAGTATTTT
TRBV5-1,.,.,TRBJ2-7,CASSKAREHEQYF,TGCGCCAGCAGTAAAGCGAGGGAGCACGAGCAGTACTTC
TRBV27,.,.,TRBJ1-5,CASRLSGGNQPQHF,TGTGCCAGCAGACTATCGGGGGGCAATCAGCCCCAGCATTTT
TRBV9,.,.,TRBJ2-3,CASSVGDRLADTQYF,TGTGCCAGCAGCGTAGGCGATCGACTAGCAGATACGCAGTATTTT
TRBV11-3,.,.,TRBJ2-5,CASSPQGGRKETQYF,TGTGCCAGCAGCCCCCAAGGGGGGAGGAAAGAGACCCAGTACTTC
TRBV19,.,.,TRBJ2-3,CASSDTSTDTQYF,TGTGCCAGTAGCGACACCAGCACAGATACGCAGTATTTT
TRBV6-5,.,.,TRBJ1-3,CASSYEGFSGNTIYF,TGTGCCAGCAGTTATGAAGGTTTCTCTGGAAACACCATATATTTT
TRBV7-2,.,.,TRBJ1-2,CASSLVVGGRKGYTF,TGTGCCAGCAGCTTAGTTGTCGGGGGGCGCAAGGGCTACACCTTC
TRBV9,TRBD1,once,TRBJ1-1,CASSVTDRANTEAFF,TGTGCCAGCAGCGTTACCGACAGGGCCAACACTGAAGCTTTCTTT
TRBV6-5,TRBD1,.,TRBJ1-2,CASSYSMGRGHYGYTF,TGTGCCAGCAGTTACTCGATGGGCAGGGGGCACTATGGCTACACCTTC